Listed here are 19 T cell receptor beta chains from one sample, sequenced in a study of spatial heterogeneity in lung cancer. The time point here: blood at routine non-recurrence follow-up after resection. TCRdb processed the 5' RACE reads anew with MiXCR; each CDR3 protein has one entry. Of 30,000 to 35,000 distinct CDR3 sequences listed, under 11% were seen once; the top ten hold around 27%. The source material was PBMCs, sampled at follow-up. Source of these receptors: a female donor with early-stage non-small cell lung cancer.

At least ten counts were recorded for this clonotype. CDR3 amino acids: CASSFIEVGTDTQYF. Here the CDR3 DNA reads TGTGCCAGCAGTTTTATAGAGGTCGGGACAGATACGCAGTATTTT. The chain combines TRBV28 with TRBJ2-3; D not resolved. Trimming shortened V by 3 bases and J by 3 bases, and 13 bases separated the two germline ends. The CDR3 contains 15 residues. Germline values: CDR1 MDHEN, CDR2 SYDVKM.

As to this clonotype: Compared with germline, one end of the junction differs, possibly owing to a read error. This chain connects TRBV24-1 to TRBJ1-6; D is uncertain. CDR1 is KGHDR and CDR2 is SFDVKD in the germline V gene. This CDR3 spans 12 amino acids. The CDR3 here is CAALRYNSSLHF. The CDR3 nucleotides are TGTGCCGCCCTACGGTATAATTCATCCCTCCACTTT.

The chain has TRBV2 and TRBJ2-3; D is unclear. Trimming took off 1 base at V and 5 bases at J, with 10 bases between the two ends. Germline V gene sequence: CDR1 SNHLY, CDR2 FYNNEI. The CDR3 has 14 residues. The CDR3: CASSEVGGEDTQYF. CDR3 DNA: TGTGCCAGCAGTGAAGTAGGTGGGGAAGATACGCAGTATTTT.

This clonotype came up many times. The chain joins TRBV5-1 to TRBJ2-3; 10 positions agree with TRBD2. This CDR3 has 16 amino acids. V shed 7 bases and J 2 bases; nucleotides not matched to a gene: 10. Germline values: CDR1 SGHRS, CDR2 YFSETQ. The CDR3 reads CASRSLAGDPTDTQYF. CDR3 nucleotide sequence: TGCGCCAGCCGATCCCTAGCGGGGGACCCCACAGATACGCAGTATTTT.

A note on this clonotype: This may come from a read error, since a much larger clone is one base off. J is TRBJ2-5 and V is TRBV28; D remains unclear. V was pared by 4 bases and J by 1 base, with 19 bases between. The germline CDR1 and CDR2 sequences are MDHEN and SYDVKM. The length of the CDR3 is 17 residues. CDR3 sequence (DNA): TGTGCCAGCAGTTCGAACGGACCGCCTGATCCCCAAGAGACCCAGTACTTC. This translates into CASSSNGPPDPQETQYF.

The genes are TRBV3-1 and TRBJ2-7; 7 nucleotides align to TRBD1. From germline, CDR1 is LGHDT and CDR2 YNNKEL (reference sequence). This CDR3 region has 14 residues. Trimming removed 5 bases from V and 6 bases from J; junction bases left unmatched: 10. CDR3 residues: CASSDPGQRVEQYF. The CDR3 nucleotides are TGTGCCAGCAGCGATCCGGGACAGAGGGTCGAGCAGTACTTC.

This clonotype was counted many times. V is TRBV6-2 or TRBV6-3 and J is TRBJ2-3; D not resolved. V gave up 2 bases and J gave up 6 bases, with 12 bases separating them. CDR3 length: 14 amino acids. The germline V gene has CDR1 MNHEY and CDR2 SVGEGT. The CDR3 here is CASSYGLSSDTQYF. The CDR3 nucleotides read TGTGCCAGCAGTTACGGTCTCTCCAGCGATACGCAGTATTTT.

This clonotype was seen only a few times. The rearrangement uses TRBV7-2 and TRBJ1-3; D is unresolved. Between the trimmed V and J ends, which lost 2 bases and 2 bases, there was a span of 16 bases. CDR1 SGHTA and CDR2 FQGNSA come from the germline V gene. This CDR3 comprises 17 residues. DNA of the CDR3: TGTGCCAGCAGCTTAAGGGAGACCTCACTCCCTGGAAACACCATATATTTT. Encoded protein: CASSLRETSLPGNTIYF.

This sequence joins TRBV28 and TRBJ2-1; D may correspond to TRBD1 or TRBD2 (5 bases each). The V gene lost 7 bases and the J gene lost 9 bases, with 13 bases spanning the gap. CDR3 length: 12 residues. CDR1 is MDHEN and CDR2 is SYDVKM in the germline V gene. CDR3 in DNA: TGTGCCAGCACCGGGACCGCCCCTGAGCAGTTCTTC. This sequence encodes CASTGTAPEQFF.

This clonotype occurred a few times. The V and J genes are TRBV28 and TRBJ1-2, with TRBD1 matching over 7 bases. The CDR3 length is 16 residues. V was pared by 5 bases and J by 5 bases, with 14 bases of the junction left unmatched. Germline V gives CDR1 MDHEN, CDR2 SYDVKM. CDR3 in amino acids: CASSPGQEGFWYGYTF. CDR3 coding DNA: TGTGCCAGCAGTCCCGGACAGGAGGGCTTTTGGTATGGCTACACCTTC.

Here the CDR3 reads CASSWRQGNLIQYF. CDR3 DNA sequence: TGTGCCAGCAGTTGGCGTCAGGGGAACCTCATTCAGTACTTC. V gene TRBV6-5 combines with J gene TRBJ2-4; D is possibly TRBD1 (6 bases). Germline loops: CDR1 MNHEY, CDR2 SVGAGI. V lost 4 bases and J 9 bases, leaving 16 bases between the germline ends. CDR3 length: 14 residues.

This clonotype has ten or more counts. The genes are TRBV9 and TRBJ2-1; TRBD2 might be the D (6 bases). CDR1 and CDR2 from the germline V gene are SGDLS and YYNGEE. The V gene lost 7 bases and the J gene lost 2 bases, with 10 bases spanning the gap. The CDR3 covers 13 residues. In DNA, the CDR3 is TGTGCCAGCGGGGGGTTGGCCTACAATGAGCAGTTCTTC. Translation gives CASGGLAYNEQFF.

This clonotype was observed a handful of times. The CDR3 region is CASSEWDRGSYNEQFF. As DNA, the CDR3 is TGTGCCAGCAGTGAGTGGGACAGGGGATCCTACAATGAGCAGTTCTTC. The rearrangement links TRBV25-1 to TRBJ2-1; 10 bases agree with TRBD1. CDR1 MGHDK and CDR2 SYGVNS come from the germline V gene. The CDR3 sequence is 16 residues long. V shed 3 bases, J shed 1 base, and the junction held 3 bases outside the gene matches.

This rearrangement joins TRBV28 to TRBJ1-1, with D perhaps TRBD1 (5 bases). Trimming shortened V by 4 bases and J by 3 bases, and 12 bases separated the two germline ends. Germline-derived CDR1 and CDR2 are MDHEN and SYDVKM. The CDR3 has 14 residues. The CDR3 loop reads CASSSQGEYTEAFF. CDR3 coding DNA: TGTGCCAGCAGTTCCCAGGGCGAATACACTGAAGCTTTCTTT.

This clonotype appeared many times. The gene calls are TRBV7-6 and TRBJ2-1; 10 nucleotides match TRBD1. The CDR3 sequence is 15 residues long. CDR1 is SGHVS and CDR2 is FNYEAQ in the germline V gene. V shed 5 bases, J shed 4 bases, and the junction held 5 bases outside the gene matches. CDR3 sequence (DNA): TGTGCCAGCAGCCGGGGGACAGGGGCTTACAATGAGCAGTTCTTC. Translation: CASSRGTGAYNEQFF. Combining the CDR3 with reference TRBV7-6 and TRBJ2-1 gives the whole variable domain GAGVSQSPRYKVTKRGQDVALRCDPISGHVSLYWYRQALGQGPEFLTYFNYEAQQDKSGLPNDRFSAERPEGSISTLTIQRTEQRDSAMYRCASSRGTGAYNEQFFGPGTRLTVL.

This clonotype was picked up many times. The gene calls are TRBV2 and TRBJ2-1, with 10 bases that match TRBD1. From germline, CDR1 is SNHLY and CDR2 FYNNEI. The V and J ends lost 8 bases and 3 bases, in that order; junction bases with no gene match: 13. The length of the CDR3 is 17 residues. The CDR3 sequence is CASEPDRGRVFYNEQFF. The CDR3 DNA reads TGTGCCAGCGAGCCAGACAGGGGGCGAGTGTTCTACAATGAGCAGTTCTTC. The full variable domain, in which reference TRBV2 and TRBJ2-1 provide the parts outside the CDR3, is EPEVTQTPSHQVTQMGQEVILRCVPISNHLYFYWYRQILGQKVEFLVSFYNNEISEKSEIFDDQFSVERPDGSNFTLKIRSTKLEDSAMYFCASEPDRGRVFYNEQFFGPGTRLTVL.

There are a few counts of this clonotype. The chain carries TRBV15 and TRBJ2-3, with 7 bases that match TRBD1. The CDR3 consists of 18 residues. Trimming cost V 5 bases and J 4 bases; bases outside gene matches: 18. Per germline, CDR1 LNHNV and CDR2 YYDKDF (reference sequence). CDR3 amino acids: CATSHAPPWARGPDTQYF. For the CDR3, the DNA is TGTGCCACCAGCCATGCTCCTCCCTGGGCTAGGGGGCCAGATACGCAGTATTTT.

This chain links TRBV12-3 or TRBV12-4 with TRBJ1-5; D remains ambiguous. V lost 3 bases, J lost 0 bases, and 6 bases lay in between. This CDR3 is built from 14 residues. The CDR3 DNA is TGTGCCAGCAGTTTGCATTATAGCAATCAGCCCCAGCATTTT. Its translation: CASSLHYSNQPQHF.

This clonotype has just a few counts. The chain has TRBV29-1 and TRBJ1-1, with TRBD1 matching 10 bases. Germline loops: CDR1 SQVTM, CDR2 ANQGSEA. With V trimmed by 1 base and J by 1 base, 3 bases remained unmatched. The CDR3 covers 15 residues. This CDR3 reads CSVEAWDRGNTEAFF. The CDR3 DNA reads as TGCAGCGTTGAAGCTTGGGACAGGGGGAACACTGAAGCTTTCTTT.